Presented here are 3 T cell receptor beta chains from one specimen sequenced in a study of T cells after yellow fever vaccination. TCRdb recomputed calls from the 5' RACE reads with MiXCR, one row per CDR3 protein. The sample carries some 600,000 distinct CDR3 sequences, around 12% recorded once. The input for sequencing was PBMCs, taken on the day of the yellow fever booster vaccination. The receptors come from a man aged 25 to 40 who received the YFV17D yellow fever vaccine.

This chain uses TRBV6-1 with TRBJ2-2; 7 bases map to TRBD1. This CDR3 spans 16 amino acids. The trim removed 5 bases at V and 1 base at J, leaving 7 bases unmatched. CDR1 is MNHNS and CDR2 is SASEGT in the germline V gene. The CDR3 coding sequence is TGTGCCAGCAGTAGGGAAGGGGGCAGGAACACCGGGGAGCTGTTTTTT. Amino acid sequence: CASSREGGRNTGELFF.

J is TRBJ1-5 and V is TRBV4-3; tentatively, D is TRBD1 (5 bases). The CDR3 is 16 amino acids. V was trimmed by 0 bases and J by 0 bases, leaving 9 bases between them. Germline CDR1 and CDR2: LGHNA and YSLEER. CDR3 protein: CASSQDLRGSNQPQHF. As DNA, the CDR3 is TGCGCCAGCAGCCAAGATCTTAGGGGTAGCAATCAGCCCCAGCATTTT.

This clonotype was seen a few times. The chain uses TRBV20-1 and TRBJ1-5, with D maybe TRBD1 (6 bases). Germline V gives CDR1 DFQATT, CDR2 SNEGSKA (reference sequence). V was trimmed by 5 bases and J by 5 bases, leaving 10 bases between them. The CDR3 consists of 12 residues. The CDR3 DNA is TGCAGTGCTGCTAGGGGGGATCAGCCCCAGCATTTT. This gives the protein CSAARGDQPQHF.